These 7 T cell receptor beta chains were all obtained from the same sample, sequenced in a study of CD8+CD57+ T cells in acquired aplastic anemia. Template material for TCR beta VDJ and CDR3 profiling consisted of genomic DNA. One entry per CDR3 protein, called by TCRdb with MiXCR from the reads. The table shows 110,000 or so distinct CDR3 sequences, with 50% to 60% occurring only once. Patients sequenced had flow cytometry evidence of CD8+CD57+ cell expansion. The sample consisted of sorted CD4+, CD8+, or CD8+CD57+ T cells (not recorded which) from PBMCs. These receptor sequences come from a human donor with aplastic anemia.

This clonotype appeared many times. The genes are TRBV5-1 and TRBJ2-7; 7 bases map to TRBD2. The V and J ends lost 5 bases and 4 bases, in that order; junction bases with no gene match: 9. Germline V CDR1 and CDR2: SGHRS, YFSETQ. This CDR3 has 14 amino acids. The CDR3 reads CASRWEGSPYEQYF. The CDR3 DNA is TGCGCCAGCAGATGGGAGGGCTCTCCGTACGAGCAGTACTTC. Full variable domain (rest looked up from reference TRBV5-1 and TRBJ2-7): KAGVTQTPRYLIKTRGQQVTLSCSPISGHRSVSWYQQTPGQGLQFLFEYFSETQRNKGNFPGRFSGRQFSNSRSEMNVSTLELGDSALYLCASRWEGSPYEQYFGPGTRLTVT.

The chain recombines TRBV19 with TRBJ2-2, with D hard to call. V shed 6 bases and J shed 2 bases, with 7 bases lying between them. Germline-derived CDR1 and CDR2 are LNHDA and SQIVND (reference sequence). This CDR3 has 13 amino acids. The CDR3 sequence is CASRSSNTGELFF. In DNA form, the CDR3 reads TGTGCCAGTAGGAGTAGCAACACCGGGGAGCTGTTTTTT.

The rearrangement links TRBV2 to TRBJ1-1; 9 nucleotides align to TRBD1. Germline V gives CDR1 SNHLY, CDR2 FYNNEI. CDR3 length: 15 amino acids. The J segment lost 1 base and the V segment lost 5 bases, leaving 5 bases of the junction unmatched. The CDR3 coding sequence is TGTGCCAGCAGTTCTCCGGGACAGGGGAACACTGAAGCTTTCTTT. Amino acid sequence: CASSSPGQGNTEAFF.

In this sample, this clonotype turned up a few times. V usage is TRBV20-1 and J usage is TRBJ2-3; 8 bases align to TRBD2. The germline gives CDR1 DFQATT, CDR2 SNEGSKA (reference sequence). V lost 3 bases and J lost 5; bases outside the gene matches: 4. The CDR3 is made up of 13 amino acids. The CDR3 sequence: CSASGGAGDTQYF. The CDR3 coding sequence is TGCAGTGCTAGCGGGGGGGCAGGAGATACGCAGTATTTT.

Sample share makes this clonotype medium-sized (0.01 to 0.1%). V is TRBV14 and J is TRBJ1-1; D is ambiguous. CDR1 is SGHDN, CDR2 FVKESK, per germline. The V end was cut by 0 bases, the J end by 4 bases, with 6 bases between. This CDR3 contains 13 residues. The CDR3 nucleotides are TGTGCCAGCAGCCAAGAACGGTCCACTGAAGCTTTCTTT. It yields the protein CASSQERSTEAFF.

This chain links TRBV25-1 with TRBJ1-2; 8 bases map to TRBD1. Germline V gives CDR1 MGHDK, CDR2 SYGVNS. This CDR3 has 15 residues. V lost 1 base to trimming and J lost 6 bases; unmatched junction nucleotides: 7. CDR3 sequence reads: CASSEFGRGRHGYTF. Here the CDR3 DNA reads TGTGCCAGCAGTGAATTCGGCAGGGGGCGTCATGGCTACACCTTC.

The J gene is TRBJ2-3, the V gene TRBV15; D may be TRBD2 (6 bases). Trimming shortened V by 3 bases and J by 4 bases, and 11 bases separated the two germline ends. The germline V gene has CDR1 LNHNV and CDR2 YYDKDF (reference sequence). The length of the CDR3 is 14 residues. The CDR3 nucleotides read TGTGCCACCAGCAGCGGGAGCTTCGCAGATACGCAGTATTTT. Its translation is CATSSGSFADTQYF.